The T cell receptor beta chain under discussion was sequenced for a study of blood T cell dynamics during melanoma immunotherapy. Study results and caveats: It remained unknown if the driving T cell clones were melanoma-specific. Unlike progressors, later disease-control patients had W3 repertoires gaining clonality or diversity.

On this clone itself: Its target is not known. Different DNA sequences within this sample yield the same CDR3.

The germline V gene has CDR1 MNHNY and CDR2 SVGAGI (reference sequence). V lost 2 bases and J 2 bases, leaving 10 bases between the germline ends. This CDR3 region has 15 residues. Every bulk PBMC sample received the same 350 ng of DNA. Only in-frame clones appear in the TCRdb table, and some are missing; sequencing was by immunoSEQ multiplex PCR. The sample includes approximately 23,000 clones, roughly 91% of them seen just once. Time point specified: pre-treatment baseline. Prior systemic cancer therapy, immunosuppressant use and other active malignancies excluded patients. The receptor's source is a human donor with melanoma. The input for sequencing was blood, taken from a patient treated with checkpoint blockade. V is TRBV6-6 and J is TRBJ1-5; TRBD1 is a possible D gene (5 bases). CDR3 amino acids: CASSYPGQGNQPQHF. CDR3 coding DNA: TGTGCCAGCAGTTACCCCGGACAAGGCAATCAGCCCCAGCATTTT.